A selection of T cell receptor beta chains follows, all from one sample in a study of T cells in Graves' hyperthyroidism and ophthalmopathy. Via MiXCR, TCRdb re-called the multiplex PCR reads, giving one row per CDR3 protein. The sample records hundreds of thousands of distinct CDR3 sequences, 11% to 15% being singletons. The sequenced sample consisted of blood. The origin of the receptors is a woman aged 18-29 years with Graves' hyperthyroidism. Each CDR3 is given with its conserved first and last residue.

cdr3_aa v_call cdr3_length j_call
CASRVLAGKEQFF TRBV5-5 13 TRBJ2-1
CASGRGHRTDTQYF TRBV6-1 14 TRBJ2-3
CSARVAGGGYTQYF TRBV20-1 14 TRBJ2-3
CASSEYDYHNEQFF TRBV6-1 14 TRBJ2-1
CASSLDGGDEQFF TRBV7-2 13 TRBJ2-1
CASSYEGARGYTF TRBV6-5 13 TRBJ1-2
CSARAEILEYF TRBV20-1 11 TRBJ2-5
CSAPRTGSYEQYF TRBV20-1 13 TRBJ2-7
CSVRAGATGWNEQFF TRBV20-1 15 TRBJ2-1
CASSPGWGLAEGTYNEQFF TRBV14 19 TRBJ2-1
CASSTSPGPYEQYF TRBV3-1 14 TRBJ2-7
CASSSYLERNQPQHF TRBV5-6 15 TRBJ1-5
CASSIDQGLYNEQFF TRBV19 15 TRBJ2-1
CASSLAESSTDTQYF TRBV7-8 15 TRBJ2-3
CASSFSGQGITGYTF TRBV27 15 TRBJ1-2
CASSLGQGKLAGRYEQYF TRBV13 18 TRBJ2-7
CATRTGVPSPGTQYF TRBV24-1 15 TRBJ2-5
CASRSARMEETQYF TRBV2 14 TRBJ2-5